The clone carrying this TCR beta chain was detected only a few times. Antigen unknown. The sample is drawn from a study of blood T cells in healthy people across ages. Study results and limitations: Donors of long life had a larger count of naive CD4+ cells and greater diversity than aged donors. Older age coincided with a roughly linear decline in TCR beta diversity per million T cells.

Roughly 10 milliliters of peripheral blood were drawn from each donor. Then a second PCR, running roughly 7 to 11 cycles, was carried out with a sample-barcoded 5' primer and a J-beta primer mix. Using its own MiXCR run on the 5' RACE reads, TCRdb lists one record per CDR3 protein. Of some 710,000 distinct CDR3 sequences in the sample, 20% to 25% are singletons; the top ten hold around a fifth. Germline V gives CDR1 SGHTA, CDR2 FQGNSA. This CDR3 is 14 amino acids long. The V gene lost 5 bases and the J gene lost 3 bases, with 13 bases spanning the gap. The J gene is TRBJ1-2, the V gene TRBV7-2, with a weak D call TRBD1 (5 bases). This sequence was found in a man in his 70s in good health. Sequencing was carried out using blood. The CDR3 DNA sequence: TGTGCCAGCAGCCTACTTAGGGGTGACTATGGCTACACCTTC. The encoded protein is CASSLLRGDYGYTF.